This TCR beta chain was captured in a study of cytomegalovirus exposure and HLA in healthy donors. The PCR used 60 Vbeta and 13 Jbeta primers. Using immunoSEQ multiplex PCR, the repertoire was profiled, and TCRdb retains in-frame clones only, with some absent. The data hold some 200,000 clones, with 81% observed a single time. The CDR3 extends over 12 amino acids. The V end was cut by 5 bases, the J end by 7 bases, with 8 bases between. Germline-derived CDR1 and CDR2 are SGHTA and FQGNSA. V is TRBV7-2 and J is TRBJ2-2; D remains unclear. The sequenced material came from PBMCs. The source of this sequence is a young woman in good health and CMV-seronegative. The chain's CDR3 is CASSPVRGELFF. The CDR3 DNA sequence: TGTGCCAGCAGCCCCGTCCGCGGGGAGCTGTTTTTT.